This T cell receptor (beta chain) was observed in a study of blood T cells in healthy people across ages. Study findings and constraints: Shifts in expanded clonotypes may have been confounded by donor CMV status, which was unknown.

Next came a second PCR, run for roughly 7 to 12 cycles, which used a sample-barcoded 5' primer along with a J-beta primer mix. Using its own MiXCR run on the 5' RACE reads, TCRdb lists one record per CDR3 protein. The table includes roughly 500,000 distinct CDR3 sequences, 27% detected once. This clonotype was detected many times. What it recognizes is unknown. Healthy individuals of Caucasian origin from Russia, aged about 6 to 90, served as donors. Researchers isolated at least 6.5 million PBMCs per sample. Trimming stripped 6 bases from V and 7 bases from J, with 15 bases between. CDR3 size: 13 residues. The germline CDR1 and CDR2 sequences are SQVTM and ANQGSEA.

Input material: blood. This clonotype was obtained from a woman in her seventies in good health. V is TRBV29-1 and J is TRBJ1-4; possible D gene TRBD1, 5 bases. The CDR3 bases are TGCAGCGTCGGTGGGGGGTCTGGTGAAAAACTGTTTTTT. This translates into CSVGGGSGEKLFF.